The TCR beta chain under discussion was sequenced for a study of naive and memory T cell subsets. Findings and limits, study-wide: TCR transcript changes with activation or differentiation may affect this RNA method.

This clonotype was counted many times. The antigen remains unidentified. The SP2 primer and nested alpha and beta constant region primers amplified ligated cDNA in four rounds. From the UMI-ligation and nested PCR reads, TCRdb called clonotypes with MiXCR, one entry per CDR3 protein. The data hold about 14,000 distinct CDR3 sequences, with 5.2% observed a single time. The CDR3 has 14 residues. Germline loops: CDR1 SEHNR, CDR2 FQNEAQ (reference sequence). Trimming shortened V by 2 bases and J by 2 bases, and 9 bases separated the two germline ends. Treatment: skin biopsy from PPD injection site in Mantoux-positive individual. An oligonucleotide containing a UMI was ligated to the 3' end of TCR cDNA. Skin biopsies came from PPD injection sites in Mantoux-positive individuals. Cells were not sorted; total RNA input targeted roughly 1 to 1000 ng.

The input for sequencing was skin, taken from a tuberculin skin test site. This receptor was obtained from an adult in good health. This sequence joins TRBV7-9 and TRBJ2-5, with D uncertain. The CDR3 sequence: CASSLIGRQETQYF. The CDR3 nucleotides are TGTGCCAGCAGCTTAATTGGTCGTCAAGAGACCCAGTACTTC.